Listed below are T cell receptor beta chains from one sample, sequenced in a study of blood T cells in healthy people across ages. MiXCR was run by TCRdb on the 5' RACE reads, yielding one entry per CDR3 protein. Here the sample spans over 1.5 million distinct CDR3 sequences, about 49% being singletons. Sequenced input: blood. These receptors all stem from a woman in her 40s in good health. CDR3s include the opening cysteine and the closing phenylalanine or tryptophan. A D gene is named only where the DNA matches it firmly. Not all rows give a size; the values are once, few, many and, for expanded clones, a class.

V: TRBV7-2; length: 15; D: TRBD2; size: -; J: TRBJ2-1; DNA: TGTGCCAGCAGCTCCCGGACTAGCGAGAACAATGAGCAGTTCTTC; CDR3: CASSSRTSENNEQFF
V: TRBV10-3; length: 15; D: -; size: -; J: TRBJ2-7; DNA: TGTGCCATCAGTGAGTTGGCAGGGAGCGTCTACGAGCAGTACTTC; CDR3: CAISELAGSVYEQYF
V: TRBV6-6; length: 17; D: TRBD2; size: -; J: TRBJ2-3; DNA: TGTGCCAGCAGTCCCCGAAGCGGGGGGACCCTCACAGATACGCAGTATTTT; CDR3: CASSPRSGGTLTDTQYF
V: TRBV19; length: 13; D: -; size: -; J: TRBJ2-3; DNA: TGTGCCAGTAAGGCGGGGAGCACAGATACGCAGTATTTT; CDR3: CASKAGSTDTQYF
V: TRBV20-1; length: 15; D: -; size: -; J: TRBJ2-7; DNA: TGCAGTGCTAGAGGCCCGGGGCAGGCTACCTACGAGCAGTACTTC; CDR3: CSARGPGQATYEQYF
V: TRBV6-2/TRBV6-3; length: 12; D: -; size: -; J: TRBJ2-1; DNA: TGTGCCAGCAGTTACACTTACTATGGGCAGTTCTTC; CDR3: CASSYTYYGQFF
V: TRBV20-1; length: 15; D: TRBD1; size: -; J: TRBJ1-2; DNA: TGCAGTGCTAGGGACAGGGAACAAGCTAACTATGACTACACCTTC; CDR3: CSARDREQANYDYTF
V: TRBV21-1; length: 12; D: -; size: -; J: TRBJ2-1; DNA: TGTGCCAGCAGCAAAGTGGAGAATGAGCAGTTCTTC; CDR3: CASSKVENEQFF
V: TRBV5-1; length: 14; D: TRBD2; size: -; J: TRBJ2-7; DNA: TGCGCCAGCAGCGACCGGGAGGGAATCGACGAGCAGTACTTC; CDR3: CASSDREGIDEQYF
V: TRBV24-1; length: 11; D: -; size: few; J: TRBJ2-7; DNA: TGTGCCAATGGAAGACCTACCGAGCAGTACTTC; CDR3: CANGRPTEQYF
V: TRBV20-1; length: 16; D: -; size: -; J: TRBJ2-5; DNA: TGCAGTGCTAGGGTTCGGGCGGCTAGCGCTAAAGAGACCCAGTACTTC; CDR3: CSARVRAASAKETQYF
V: TRBV20-1; length: 15; D: TRBD1; size: -; J: TRBJ2-1; DNA: TGCAGTGCTAGGGGCGGACAGGGGCATTCCAATGAGCAGTTCTTC; CDR3: CSARGGQGHSNEQFF
V: TRBV29-1; length: 13; D: -; size: few; J: TRBJ1-2; DNA: TGCAGCGTTGCCAGGGGAGATGGCTATGGCTACACCTTC; CDR3: CSVARGDGYGYTF
V: TRBV9; length: 15; D: TRBD1; size: -; J: TRBJ2-3; DNA: TGTGCCAGCCGGGGACAGGGGACCTTCGCAGATACGCAGTATTTT; CDR3: CASRGQGTFADTQYF
V: TRBV6-4; length: 15; D: -; size: few; J: TRBJ2-3; DNA: TGTGCCAGCAGTGACGGCGGGGCGGGAACAGATACGCAGTATTTT; CDR3: CASSDGGAGTDTQYF
V: TRBV7-3; length: 16; D: -; size: -; J: TRBJ2-6; DNA: TGTGCCAGCAGCTTAGGAGCCGGGACTGGGGCCAACGTCCTGACTTTC; CDR3: CASSLGAGTGANVLTF
V: TRBV27; length: 16; D: TRBD1; size: -; J: TRBJ2-7; DNA: TGTGCCAGCAGTTTAGGGGGACAGAACTACCCCTACGAGCAGTACTTC; CDR3: CASSLGGQNYPYEQYF
V: TRBV5-1; length: 15; D: TRBD1; size: -; J: TRBJ2-1; DNA: TGCGCCAGCAGCCCCCGGGACAGTACTTACAATGAGCAGTTCTTC; CDR3: CASSPRDSTYNEQFF
V: TRBV5-1; length: 11; D: -; size: -; J: TRBJ2-7; DNA: TGCGCCAGCAGCCCGGGGGTCGAGCAGTACTTC; CDR3: CASSPGVEQYF
V: TRBV7-2; length: 15; D: -; size: once; J: TRBJ1-5; DNA: TGTTCCAGCAGCTTAGTATGGGTTAGCAATCAGCCCCAGCATTTT; CDR3: CSSSLVWVSNQPQHF
V: TRBV28; length: 15; D: TRBD1; size: few; J: TRBJ2-3; DNA: TGTGCCAGCAGTTGGACAGGGGTTAATGGAGATACGCAGTATTTT; CDR3: CASSWTGVNGDTQYF
V: TRBV12-3/TRBV12-4; length: 18; D: TRBD2; size: -; J: TRBJ2-3; DNA: TGTGCCAGCAGTTTAGGCCCTTCCGAGGGACTACGGACAGATACGCAGTATTTT; CDR3: CASSLGPSEGLRTDTQYF